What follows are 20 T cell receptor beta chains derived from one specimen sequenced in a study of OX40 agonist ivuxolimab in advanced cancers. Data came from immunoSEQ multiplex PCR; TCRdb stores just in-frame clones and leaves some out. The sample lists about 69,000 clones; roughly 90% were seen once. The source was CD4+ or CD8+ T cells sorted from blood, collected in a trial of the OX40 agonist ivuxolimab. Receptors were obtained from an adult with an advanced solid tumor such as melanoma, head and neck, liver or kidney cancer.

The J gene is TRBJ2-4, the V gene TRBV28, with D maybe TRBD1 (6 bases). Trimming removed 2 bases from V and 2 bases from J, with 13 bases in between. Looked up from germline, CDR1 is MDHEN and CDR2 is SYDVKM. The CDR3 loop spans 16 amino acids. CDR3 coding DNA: TGTGCCAGCAGTTTAACAGGGACCGTATCCAAAAACATTCAGTACTTC. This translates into CASSLTGTVSKNIQYF.

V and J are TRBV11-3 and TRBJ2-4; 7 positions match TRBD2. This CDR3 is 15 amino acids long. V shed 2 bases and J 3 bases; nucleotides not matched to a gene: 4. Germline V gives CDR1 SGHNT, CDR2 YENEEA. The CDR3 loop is CASSLSSGDKNIQYF. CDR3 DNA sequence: TGTGCCAGCAGCTTATCTAGCGGAGACAAAAACATTCAGTACTTC.

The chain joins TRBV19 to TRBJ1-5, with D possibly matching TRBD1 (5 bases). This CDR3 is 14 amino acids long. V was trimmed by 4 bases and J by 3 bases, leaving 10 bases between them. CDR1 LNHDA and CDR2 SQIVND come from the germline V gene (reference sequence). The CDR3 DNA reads TGTGCCAGTAGTACCCCACAGGACAATCAGCCCCAGCATTTT. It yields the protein CASSTPQDNQPQHF.

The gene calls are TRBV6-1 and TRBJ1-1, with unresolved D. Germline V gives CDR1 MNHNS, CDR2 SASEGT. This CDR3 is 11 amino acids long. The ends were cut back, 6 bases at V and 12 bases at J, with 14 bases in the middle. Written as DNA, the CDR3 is TGTGCCAGCAGAGAGGAGAGGAGTACTTTCTTT. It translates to CASREERSTFF.

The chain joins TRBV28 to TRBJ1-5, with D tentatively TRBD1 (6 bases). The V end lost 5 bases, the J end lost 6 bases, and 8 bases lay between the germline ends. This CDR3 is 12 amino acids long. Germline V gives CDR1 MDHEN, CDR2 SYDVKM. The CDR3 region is CASSTGIQPQHF. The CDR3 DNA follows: TGTGCCAGCAGTACAGGGATTCAGCCCCAGCATTTT. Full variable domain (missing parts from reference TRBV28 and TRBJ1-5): DVKVTQSSRYLVKRTGEKVFLECVQDMDHENMFWYRQDPGLGLRLIYFSYDVKMKEKGDIPEGYSVSREKKERFSLILESASTNQTSMYLCASSTGIQPQHFGDGTRLSIL.

CDR3 sequence: CASSNGQLNTEAFF. CDR3 sequence (DNA): TGTGCCAGCAGCAATGGACAGCTGAACACTGAAGCTTTCTTT. The rearrangement joins TRBV5-5 to TRBJ1-1, with TRBD1 as a possible D gene (6 bases). This CDR3 is 14 amino acids long. Germline V gene data show CDR1 as SGHKS and CDR2 as YYEKEE (reference sequence). V gave up 4 bases and J gave up 0 bases, with 10 bases separating them.

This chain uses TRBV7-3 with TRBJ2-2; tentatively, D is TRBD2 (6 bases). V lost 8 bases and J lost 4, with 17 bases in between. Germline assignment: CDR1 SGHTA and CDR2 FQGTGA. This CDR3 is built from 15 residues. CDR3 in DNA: TGTGCCAGCGCCACGATGAGGGGAGGCACCGGGGAGCTGTTTTTT. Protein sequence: CASATMRGGTGELFF.

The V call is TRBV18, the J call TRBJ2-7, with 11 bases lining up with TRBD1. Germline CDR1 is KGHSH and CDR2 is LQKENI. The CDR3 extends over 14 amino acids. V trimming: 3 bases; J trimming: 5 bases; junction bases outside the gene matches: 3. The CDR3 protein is CASSPRTGGDEQYF. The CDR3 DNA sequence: TGTGCCAGCTCACCTAGGACAGGGGGCGACGAGCAGTACTTC.

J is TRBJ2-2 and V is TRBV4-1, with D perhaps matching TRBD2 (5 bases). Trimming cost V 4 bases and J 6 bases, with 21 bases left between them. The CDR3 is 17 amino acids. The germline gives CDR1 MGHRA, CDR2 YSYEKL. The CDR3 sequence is CASSLMVRGASAGELFF. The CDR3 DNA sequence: TGCGCCAGCAGCCTAATGGTTCGGGGAGCCTCCGCCGGGGAGCTGTTTTTT.

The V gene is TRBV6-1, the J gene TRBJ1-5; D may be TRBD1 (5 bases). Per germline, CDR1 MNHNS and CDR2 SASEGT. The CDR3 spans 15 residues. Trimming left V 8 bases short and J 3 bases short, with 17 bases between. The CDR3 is CASLQGVRTNQPQHF. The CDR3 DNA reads TGTGCCAGCCTGCAGGGAGTACGCACCAATCAGCCCCAGCATTTT.

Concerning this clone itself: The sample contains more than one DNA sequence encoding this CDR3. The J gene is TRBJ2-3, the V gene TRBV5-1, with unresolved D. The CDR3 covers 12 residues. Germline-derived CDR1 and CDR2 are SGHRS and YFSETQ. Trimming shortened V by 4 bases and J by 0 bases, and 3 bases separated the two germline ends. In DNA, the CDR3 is TGCGCCAGCAGCCTCAGCACAGATACGCAGTATTTT. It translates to CASSLSTDTQYF.

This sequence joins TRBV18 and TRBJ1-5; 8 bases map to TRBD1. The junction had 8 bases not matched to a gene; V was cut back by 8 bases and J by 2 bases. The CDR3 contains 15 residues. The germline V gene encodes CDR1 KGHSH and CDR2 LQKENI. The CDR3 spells CASRGQGGGNQPQHF. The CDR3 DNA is TGTGCCAGCAGAGGACAGGGAGGGGGCAATCAGCCCCAGCATTTT.

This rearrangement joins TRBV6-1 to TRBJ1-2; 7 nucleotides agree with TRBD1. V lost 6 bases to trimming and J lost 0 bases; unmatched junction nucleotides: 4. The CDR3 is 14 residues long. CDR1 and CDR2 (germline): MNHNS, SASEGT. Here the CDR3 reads CASSLTGANYGYTF. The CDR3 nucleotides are TGTGCCAGCAGCCTAACAGGGGCTAACTATGGCTACACCTTC.

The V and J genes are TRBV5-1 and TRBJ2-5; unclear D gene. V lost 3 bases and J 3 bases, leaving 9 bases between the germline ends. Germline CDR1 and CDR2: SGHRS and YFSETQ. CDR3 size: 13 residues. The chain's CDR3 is CASSSDSEETQYF. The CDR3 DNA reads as TGCGCCAGCAGCTCAGACTCTGAAGAGACCCAGTACTTC.

CDR3 in DNA: TGTGCCAGTAGTATATTGGGGGCCGCCAACTATGGCTACACCTTC. This sequence encodes CASSILGAANYGYTF. The chain carries TRBV19 and TRBJ1-2, with D perhaps TRBD1 (6 bases). The ends were cut back, 2 bases at V and 2 bases at J, with 12 bases in the middle. The CDR3 sequence is 15 residues long. Germline CDR1 LNHDA, CDR2 SQIVND (reference sequence).

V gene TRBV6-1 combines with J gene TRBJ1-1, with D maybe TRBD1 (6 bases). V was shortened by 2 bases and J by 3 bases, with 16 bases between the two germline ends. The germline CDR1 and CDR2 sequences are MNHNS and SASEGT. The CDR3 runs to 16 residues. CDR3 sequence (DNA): TGTGCCAGCAGTGAACCGGCGCGCGGGGGCTACACTGAAGCTTTCTTT. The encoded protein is CASSEPARGGYTEAFF.

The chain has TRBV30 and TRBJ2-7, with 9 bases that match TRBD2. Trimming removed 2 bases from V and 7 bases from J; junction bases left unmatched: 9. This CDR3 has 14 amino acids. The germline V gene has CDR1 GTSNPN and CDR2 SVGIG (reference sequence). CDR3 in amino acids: CAWSTGGRAAEQYF. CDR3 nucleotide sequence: TGTGCCTGGAGTACGGGCGGGAGGGCGGCTGAGCAGTACTTC.

In DNA, the CDR3 is TGTGCCAGCAGCTTCACCGGGACAGGGATGAACACTGAAGCTTTCTTT. Its protein is CASSFTGTGMNTEAFF. The chain joins TRBV5-4 to TRBJ1-1, with 9 positions matching TRBD1. The V and J ends lost 2 bases and 0 bases, in that order; junction bases with no gene match: 5. The CDR3 is made up of 16 amino acids. Per germline, CDR1 SGHNT and CDR2 YYREEE (reference sequence).

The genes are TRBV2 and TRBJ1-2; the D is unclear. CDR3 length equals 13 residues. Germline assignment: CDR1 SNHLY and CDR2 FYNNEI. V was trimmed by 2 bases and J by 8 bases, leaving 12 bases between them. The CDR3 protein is CASSESRVSGYTF. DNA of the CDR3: TGTGCCAGCAGTGAATCACGGGTTTCAGGCTACACCTTC.

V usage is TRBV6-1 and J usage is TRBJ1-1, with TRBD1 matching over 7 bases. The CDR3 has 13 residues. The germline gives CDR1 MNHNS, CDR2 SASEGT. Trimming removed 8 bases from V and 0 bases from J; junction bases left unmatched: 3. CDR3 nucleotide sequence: TGTGCCAGCCAGACAGGGATGAACACTGAAGCTTTCTTT. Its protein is CASQTGMNTEAFF.